This record covers a single T cell receptor (beta chain). The antigen is undetermined. Through a sample-barcoded 5' primer and a J-beta primer mix, a second PCR was run for roughly 6 to 11 cycles. A template-switch adaptor that had 12 random nucleotides put a tag on each cDNA molecule. A single record per CDR3 protein comes from TCRdb applying MiXCR to the 5' RACE reads. This repertoire shows approximately 1,100,000 distinct CDR3 sequences, 45% found once; its top ten account for over 15%. This record belongs to a study of blood T cells in healthy people across ages. At the level of the study: Template switching caught about one barcoded beta molecule for each two T cells. Whole-study findings and limits: Older individuals had lower TCR beta diversity per million T cells (the decline was roughly linear).

Sequenced sample: blood. The TCR was taken from a woman between 55 and 75 years old in good health.

In DNA, the CDR3 is TGTGCCAGCAGTTATCGGCGGCCAGGCCCGAGCTCCTACGAGCAGTACTTC. Translated: CASSYRRPGPSSYEQYF. V usage is TRBV6-5 and J usage is TRBJ2-7; D is undetermined. Trimming left V 3 bases short and J 0 bases short, with 18 bases between. The CDR3 is 17 amino acids. Germline assignment: CDR1 MNHEY and CDR2 SVGAGI.